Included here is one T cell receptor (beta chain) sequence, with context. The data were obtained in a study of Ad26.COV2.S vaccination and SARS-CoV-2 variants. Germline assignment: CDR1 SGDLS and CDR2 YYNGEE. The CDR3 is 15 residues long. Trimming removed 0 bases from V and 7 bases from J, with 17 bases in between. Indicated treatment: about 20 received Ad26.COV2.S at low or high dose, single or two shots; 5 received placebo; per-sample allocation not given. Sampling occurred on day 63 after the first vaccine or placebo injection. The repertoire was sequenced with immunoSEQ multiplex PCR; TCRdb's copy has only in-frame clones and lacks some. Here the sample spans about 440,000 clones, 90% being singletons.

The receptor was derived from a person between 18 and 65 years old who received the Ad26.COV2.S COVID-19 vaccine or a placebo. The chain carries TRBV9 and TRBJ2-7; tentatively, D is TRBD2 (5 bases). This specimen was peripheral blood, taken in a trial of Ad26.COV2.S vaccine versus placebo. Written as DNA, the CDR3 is TGTGCCAGCAGCGTAGGCCTAGCTCGTGGAGAGGAGCAGTACTTC. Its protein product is CASSVGLARGEEQYF.